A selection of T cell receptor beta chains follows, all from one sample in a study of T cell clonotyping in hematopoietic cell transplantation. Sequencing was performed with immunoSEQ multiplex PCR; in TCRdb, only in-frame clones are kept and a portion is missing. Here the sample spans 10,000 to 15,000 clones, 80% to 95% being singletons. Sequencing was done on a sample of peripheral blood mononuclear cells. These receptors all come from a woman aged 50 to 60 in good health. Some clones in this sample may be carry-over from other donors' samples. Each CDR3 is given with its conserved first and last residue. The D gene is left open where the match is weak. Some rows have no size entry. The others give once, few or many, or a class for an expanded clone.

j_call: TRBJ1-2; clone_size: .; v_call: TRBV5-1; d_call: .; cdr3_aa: CASSLGQGVSGYTF; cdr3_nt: TGCGCCAGCAGCTTGGGGCAAGGAGTATCTGGCTACACCTTC
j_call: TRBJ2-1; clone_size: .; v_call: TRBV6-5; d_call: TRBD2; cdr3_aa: CASSYFSGGGGNEQFF; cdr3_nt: TGTGCCAGCAGTTACTTCTCGGGCGGGGGGGGCAATGAGCAGTTCTTC
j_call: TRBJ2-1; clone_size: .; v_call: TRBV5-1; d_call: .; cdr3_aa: CASSFGGQINEQFF; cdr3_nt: TGCGCCAGCAGCTTTGGGGGACAAATCAATGAGCAGTTCTTC
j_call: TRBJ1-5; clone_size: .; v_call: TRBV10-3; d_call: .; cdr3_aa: CASTEGSNQPQHF; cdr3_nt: TGTGCGTCGACAGAGGGGAGCAATCAGCCCCAGCATTTT
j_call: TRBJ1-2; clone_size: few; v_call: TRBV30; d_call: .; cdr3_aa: CAWSVLGNYGYTF; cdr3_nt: TGTGCCTGGAGTGTACTGGGGAACTATGGCTACACCTTC
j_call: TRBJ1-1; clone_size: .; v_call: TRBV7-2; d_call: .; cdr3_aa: CASSPPNTEAFF; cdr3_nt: TGTGCCAGCAGCCCCCCGAACACTGAAGCTTTCTTT
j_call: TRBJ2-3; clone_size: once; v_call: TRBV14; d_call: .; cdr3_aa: CASSHELGGTQYF; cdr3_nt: TGTGCCAGCAGCCACGAGCTTGGGGGTACGCAGTATTTT
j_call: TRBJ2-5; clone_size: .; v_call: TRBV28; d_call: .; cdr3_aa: CASSPGQFRYQETQYF; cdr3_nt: TGTGCCAGCAGCCCCGGACAGTTCAGGTACCAAGAGACCCAGTACTTC
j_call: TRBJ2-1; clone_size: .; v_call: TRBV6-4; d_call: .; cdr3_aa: CASSTEIYNEQFF; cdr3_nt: TGTGCCAGCAGCACCGAGATTTACAATGAGCAGTTCTTC
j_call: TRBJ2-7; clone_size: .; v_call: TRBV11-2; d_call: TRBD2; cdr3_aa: CASSLEPSGYEQYF; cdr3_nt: TGTGCCAGCAGCTTAGAACCTAGCGGCTACGAGCAGTACTTC
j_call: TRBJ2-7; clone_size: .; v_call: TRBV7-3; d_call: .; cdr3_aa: CASSLGLSYEQYF; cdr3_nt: TGTGCCAGCAGCCTAGGACTCTCCTACGAGCAGTACTTC
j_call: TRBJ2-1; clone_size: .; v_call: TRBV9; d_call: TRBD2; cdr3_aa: CASSITSGGASYNEQFF; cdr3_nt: TGTGCCAGCAGCATCACTAGCGGGGGGGCTTCCTACAATGAGCAGTTCTTC
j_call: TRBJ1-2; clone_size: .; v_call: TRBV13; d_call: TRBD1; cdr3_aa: CASSLGRQGAGGYTF; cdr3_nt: TGTGCCAGCAGCTTAGGTAGACAGGGGGCAGGTGGCTACACCTTC
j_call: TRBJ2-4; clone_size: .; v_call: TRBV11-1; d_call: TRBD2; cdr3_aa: CASSPFSGLAKNIQYF; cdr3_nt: TGTGCCAGCAGCCCATTTAGCGGGCTAGCCAAAAACATTCAGTACTTC
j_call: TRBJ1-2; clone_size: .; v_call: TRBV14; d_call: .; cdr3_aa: CASSQDAPWNLFRGYTF; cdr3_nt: TGTGCCAGCAGCCAAGACGCACCGTGGAACCTGTTTCGGGGCTACACCTTC
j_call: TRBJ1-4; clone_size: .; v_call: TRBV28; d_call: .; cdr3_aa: CASSFVLGSRNEKLFF; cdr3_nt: TGTGCCAGCAGTTTCGTTTTGGGCAGCCGGAATGAAAAACTGTTTTTT
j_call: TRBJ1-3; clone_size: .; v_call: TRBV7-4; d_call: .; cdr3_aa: CASSSPRLSLFSGNTIYF; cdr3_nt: TGTGCCAGCAGCTCCCCTCGACTCAGTTTGTTCTCTGGAAACACCATATATTTT
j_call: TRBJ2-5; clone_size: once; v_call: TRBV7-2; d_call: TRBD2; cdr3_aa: CASTLAAGGAGETQYF; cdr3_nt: TGTGCCAGCACCTTAGCTGCGGGGGGGGCCGGAGAGACCCAGTACTTC
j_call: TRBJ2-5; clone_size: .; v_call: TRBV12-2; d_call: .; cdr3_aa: CASRLDGTTETQYF; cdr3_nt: TGTGCAAGTCGCTTAGATGGGACCACGGAGACCCAGTACTTC
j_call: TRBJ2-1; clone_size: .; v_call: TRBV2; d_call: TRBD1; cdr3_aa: CASRAWTGGYNEQFF; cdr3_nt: TGTGCCAGCAGAGCCTGGACAGGGGGCTACAATGAGCAGTTCTTC
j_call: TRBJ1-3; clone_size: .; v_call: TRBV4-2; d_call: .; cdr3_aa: CASSQAHETSGNTIYF; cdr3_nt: TGTGCCAGCAGCCAAGCCCACGAGACCTCTGGAAACACCATATATTTT
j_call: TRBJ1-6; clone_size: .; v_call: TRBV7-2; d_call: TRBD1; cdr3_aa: CASSFDRDRGSMGNSPLHF; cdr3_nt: TGTGCCAGCAGCTTCGACCGGGACAGGGGTAGTATGGGCAATTCACCCCTCCACTTT
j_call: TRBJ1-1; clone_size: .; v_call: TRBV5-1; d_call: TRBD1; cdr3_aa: CASSPRHRGNTEAFF; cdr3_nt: TGCGCCAGCAGCCCCCGGCACAGGGGGAACACTGAAGCTTTCTTT
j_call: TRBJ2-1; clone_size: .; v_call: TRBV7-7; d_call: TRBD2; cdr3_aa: CASSSGGKETEQFF; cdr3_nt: TGTGCCAGCAGCTCGGGAGGGAAGGAGACTGAGCAGTTCTTC
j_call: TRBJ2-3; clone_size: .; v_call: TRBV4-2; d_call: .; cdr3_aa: CASSQETRGGSGDTQYF; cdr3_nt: TGTGCCAGCAGCCAAGAAACCAGGGGCGGCTCGGGGGATACGCAGTATTTT
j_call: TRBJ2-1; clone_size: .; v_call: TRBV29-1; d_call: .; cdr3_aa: CSVEVWTPPGNEQFF; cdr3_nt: TGCAGCGTTGAGGTCTGGACTCCACCGGGCAATGAGCAGTTCTTC
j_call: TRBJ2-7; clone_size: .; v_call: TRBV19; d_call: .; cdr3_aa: CAPTWGRGPYEQYF; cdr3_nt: TGTGCCCCCACGTGGGGCAGGGGCCCCTACGAGCAGTACTTC